Following are 27 T cell receptor beta chains from one sample sequenced in a study of T cells expressing NK-cell markers. Reanalyzing the 5' RACE reads, TCRdb keeps one entry per CDR3 protein, without DNA. This listing includes almost 450,000 distinct CDR3 sequences. Material for sequencing was blood T cells: a sorted CD56 or NKG2C T cell subset, CD4+ or CD8+ T cells, or bulk PBMC T cells (not recorded which). The receptors come from a woman aged 18 to 75 in good health.

This rearrangement joins TRBV20-1 to TRBJ2-3; there is no DNA to check the TCRdb D call of TRBD1. Germline V gene data show CDR1 as DFQATT and CDR2 as SNEGSKA (reference sequence). The CDR3 loop spans 13 amino acids. The CDR3 reads CSARSGSGDTQYF.

The genes are TRBV5-5 and TRBJ2-2; TCRdb reports TRBD2, a call that lacks DNA to check it against. This CDR3 contains 16 residues. Germline CDR1 reads SGHKS; CDR2 reads YYEKEE (reference sequence). CDR3 sequence reads: CASSLLLAGGLGELFF.

The CDR3 is CASSLGGRGTEAFF. This chain links TRBV12-3 or TRBV12-4 with TRBJ1-1; the D call from TCRdb, TRBD1, cannot be confirmed without DNA. This CDR3 contains 14 residues.

The gene calls are TRBV25-1 and TRBJ2-1. Germline V lookup: CDR1 MGHDK, CDR2 SYGVNS. This CDR3 contains 15 residues. This chain's CDR3 is CASSDWGRAYNEQFF.

This chain connects TRBV11-2 to TRBJ2-2; the TCRdb call, TRBD2, lacks DNA for checking. CDR1 and CDR2 from the germline V gene are SGHAT and FQNNGV. The CDR3 loop spans 15 amino acids. The CDR3 loop is CASSAGVWGTGELFF.

The chain links TRBV12-3 or TRBV12-4 to TRBJ2-2; the D gene TCRdb calls, TRBD1, cannot be checked with no DNA. The CDR3 runs to 15 residues. The CDR3 is CASRPGLANTGELFF.

The CDR3 loop reads CARRTGQDGTQYF. V is TRBV19 and J is TRBJ2-5; TCRdb proposes TRBD1, but this gene call is untestable without DNA. This CDR3 is 13 amino acids long. Germline V gene lookup returns CDR1 LNHDA and CDR2 SQIVND (reference sequence).

This chain joins TRBV18 and TRBJ2-6; the TRBD2 assignment by TCRdb is unverifiable without DNA. Per germline, CDR1 KGHSH and CDR2 LQKENI. The CDR3 is made up of 19 amino acids. The chain's CDR3 is CASSPLPSGSFSGANVLTF.

V usage is TRBV5-8 and J usage is TRBJ2-1; the D call of TRBD2 rests on TCRdb alone, since no DNA is present to check it. Germline-derived CDR1 and CDR2 are SGHTS and YDEGEE. This CDR3 contains 14 residues. Here the CDR3 reads CASSLNWARNEQFF.

This chain joins TRBV3-1 and TRBJ2-7; with no DNA, the TCRdb D assignment of TRBD1 cannot be verified. Per germline, CDR1 LGHDT and CDR2 YNNKEL (reference sequence). The CDR3 runs to 14 residues. The CDR3 spells CASSQGTLRYEQYF.

This chain links TRBV29-1 with TRBJ2-3; with no DNA, the TCRdb D assignment of TRBD1 cannot be verified. Germline V CDR1 and CDR2: SQVTM, ANQGSEA. The CDR3 is made up of 12 amino acids. This chain's CDR3 is CSGKQGSDTQYF.

The J gene is TRBJ2-1, the V gene TRBV11-2; TCRdb indicates TRBD2, and absent DNA this call remains unverified. The CDR3 is 20 amino acids. The germline CDR1 and CDR2 sequences are SGHAT and FQNNGV. The CDR3 loop reads CASSLLGTSGRARSYNEQFF.

J is TRBJ2-1 and V is TRBV9; with no DNA, the TCRdb D assignment of TRBD1 cannot be verified. The CDR3 totals 16 residues. The germline CDR1 and CDR2 sequences are SGDLS and YYNGEE. CDR3 in amino acids: CASSAGDVSHEDEQFF.

This chain joins TRBV29-1 and TRBJ2-7; absent DNA, TCRdb's TRBD2 call cannot be checked. Germline values: CDR1 SQVTM, CDR2 ANQGSEA. The CDR3 is 12 residues long. The CDR3 sequence: CSVSSGFYEQYF.

The rearrangement links TRBV7-2 to TRBJ2-3. Germline lookup yields CDR1 SGHTA and CDR2 FQGNSA. There are 15 residues in the CDR3. CDR3 loop: CASSLGPPSTDTQYF.

The rearrangement links TRBV5-1 to TRBJ2-3. The CDR3 has 16 residues. Germline CDR1 and CDR2: SGHRS and YFSETQ. CDR3 region: CASSLGVTPSTDTQYF.

V gene TRBV7-2 combines with J gene TRBJ1-2; without DNA, the TCRdb call of TRBD1 cannot be checked. CDR1 SGHTA and CDR2 FQGNSA come from the germline V gene. CDR3 size: 14 residues. CDR3 region: CASSIPGGGSGYTF.

The V and J genes are TRBV7-6 and TRBJ2-2; the D call of TRBD1 rests on TCRdb alone, since no DNA is present to check it. The CDR3 totals 16 residues. Germline V gene sequence: CDR1 SGHVS, CDR2 FNYEAQ. This CDR3 reads CASSWGQGTNTGELFF.

The chain has TRBV7-2 and TRBJ1-3. The germline V gene encodes CDR1 SGHTA and CDR2 FQGNSA. The CDR3 has 15 residues. CDR3 region: CASSLGSGSGNTIYF.

The V gene is TRBV7-2, the J gene TRBJ1-5; TCRdb's D gene call, TRBD1, goes unchecked for lack of DNA. This CDR3 has 14 residues. CDR1 is SGHTA and CDR2 is FQGNSA in the germline V gene. CDR3: CASSRQGLNQPQHF.

The CDR3 loop is CASSPPGPEETQYF. The V gene is TRBV18, the J gene TRBJ2-5. This CDR3 has 14 residues. Germline V gene sequence: CDR1 KGHSH, CDR2 LQKENI. The variable domain in full, with the rest retrieved from reference TRBV18 and TRBJ2-5, is NAGVMQNPRHLVRRRGQEARLRCSPMKGHSHVYWYRQLPEEGLKFMVYLQKENIIDESGMPKERFSAEFPKEGPSILRIQQVVRGDSAAYFCASSPPGPEETQYFGPGTRLLVL.

The chain joins TRBV29-1 to TRBJ2-3; the TCRdb D gene call, TRBD2, has no DNA to confirm it. The CDR3 length is 15 residues. Per the germline V gene, CDR1 is SQVTM and CDR2 is ANQGSEA. CDR3 region: CSVSSSISNTDTQYF.

The V call is TRBV29-1, the J call TRBJ1-4; the TCRdb D gene call, TRBD1, has no DNA to confirm it. The CDR3 has 15 residues. Germline V gene data show CDR1 as SQVTM and CDR2 as ANQGSEA. The CDR3: CSVPRRDPGREKLFF.

The rearrangement links TRBV7-2 to TRBJ1-4; without DNA, the TCRdb call of TRBD1 cannot be checked. Germline values: CDR1 SGHTA, CDR2 FQGNSA. The CDR3 sequence is 15 residues long. The CDR3: CASSLRWGPAEKLFF.

V and J are TRBV29-1 and TRBJ1-4; the TCRdb D gene call, TRBD1, has no DNA to confirm it. The CDR3 loop spans 13 amino acids. CDR1 and CDR2 (germline): SQVTM, ANQGSEA. This CDR3 is CSAAPRASEKLFF.

CDR3 sequence reads: CASSLTGIGPEAFF. The V and J genes are TRBV7-3 and TRBJ1-1; TCRdb calls TRBD1, which cannot be checked without DNA. This CDR3 is built from 14 residues. The germline gives CDR1 SGHTA, CDR2 FQGTGA.

The chain is built from TRBV7-3 and TRBJ2-5. The germline V gene encodes CDR1 SGHTA and CDR2 FQGTGA. This CDR3 region has 16 residues. The chain's CDR3 is CASSPQGWGYEETQYF.